This passage covers 32 T cell receptor beta chains from one sample sequenced in a study of persistence of HIV-infected CD4 T cells. No antigen is known for these receptors. The libraries were made with immunoSEQ version 4 in survey mode. The repertoire was sequenced with immunoSEQ multiplex PCR; TCRdb's copy has only in-frame clones and lacks some. The profile shows 37,000 or so clones, roughly 87% of them singletons. Anti-CD3/anti-CD28 beads served as a nonspecific positive control stimulus. CD4+ T cells upregulating both CD40 ligand and CD69 were sorted as responding cells. Source: CD4+ T cells sorted from PBMCs after roughly 20-hour stimulation, taken from a patient who received antiretroviral therapy. These receptors came from an adult man with HIV who was CMV-seropositive.

This chain links TRBV5-6 with TRBJ1-4, with TRBD1 as a possible D gene (5 bases). The CDR3 is 14 residues long. V lost 4 bases to trimming and J lost 10 bases, with 17 bases between them. In germline, CDR1 is SGHDT, CDR2 YYEEEE. The CDR3 is CASSPSQGFGKLFF. The CDR3 DNA is TGTGCCAGCAGCCCTTCCCAGGGATTTGGAAAACTGTTTTTT.

This rearrangement joins TRBV10-3 to TRBJ2-6; weak D call: TRBD2 (6 bases). CDR3 length: 14 residues. The germline CDR1 and CDR2 sequences are ENHRY and SYGVKD. The V gene lost 6 bases and the J gene lost 2 bases, with 8 bases spanning the gap. The CDR3 region has the DNA TGTGCCATCAGCGGGGGTACTGGGGCCAACGTCCTGACTTTC. It codes for CAISGGTGANVLTF.

The V call is TRBV7-9, the J call TRBJ1-5, with D perhaps matching TRBD1 (5 bases). Deletions cut 5 bases from V and 5 bases from J, with 16 bases between. Germline CDR1 SEHNR, CDR2 FQNEAQ (reference sequence). There are 15 residues in the CDR3. The CDR3 coding sequence is TGTGCCAGCAGCGGGGGGACCGGGCGGGATCAGCCCCAGCATTTT. Its protein is CASSGGTGRDQPQHF.

The chain has TRBV28 and TRBJ2-1, with TRBD2 matching over 10 bases. The germline V gene encodes CDR1 MDHEN and CDR2 SYDVKM. With 6 bases clipped from V and 3 bases from J, the junction kept 8 bases outside the gene matches. The CDR3 has 16 amino acids. This chain's CDR3 is CASRPRTSGFYNEQFF. For the CDR3, the DNA is TGTGCCAGCAGGCCCCGGACTAGCGGATTCTACAATGAGCAGTTCTTC.

The CDR3: CASSLGRVDEKLFF. CDR3 coding DNA: TGCGCCAGCAGCTTGGGCAGGGTGGATGAAAAACTGTTTTTT. The rearrangement uses TRBV5-1 and TRBJ1-4; D might be TRBD1 (5 bases). The CDR3 consists of 14 residues. The germline CDR1 and CDR2 sequences are SGHRS and YFSETQ. V dropped 0 bases and J dropped 6 bases, with 9 bases sitting between them.

This chain links TRBV30 with TRBJ2-2, with 9 positions matching TRBD1. J lost 6 bases, V lost 3 bases, and 14 bases had no gene match. The CDR3 runs to 17 residues. CDR1 GTSNPN and CDR2 SVGIG come from the germline V gene (reference sequence). The CDR3 DNA follows: TGTGCCTGGAGGTCGCCCGGAGGGACAGGGAATGCCGGGGAGCTGTTTTTT. This gives the protein CAWRSPGGTGNAGELFF.

The CDR3: CASSQAVRGELFF. The CDR3 DNA sequence: TGTGCCAGCAGCCAAGCCGTGCGCGGGGAGCTGTTTTTT. The rearrangement joins TRBV3-1 (or the pseudogene TRBV3-2) to TRBJ2-2; D is ambiguous. V lost 1 base to trimming and J lost 7 bases, with 7 bases between them. The CDR3 is made up of 13 amino acids. The V gene's germline CDR1 is LGHDT and CDR2 YNNKEL (reference sequence).

V usage is TRBV6-1 and J usage is TRBJ2-5, with 8 bases fitting TRBD1. Germline trimming cut 2 bases from V and 5 bases from J; bases unmatched to any gene: 10. Per the germline V gene, CDR1 is MNHNS and CDR2 is SASEGT. The CDR3 contains 16 residues. CDR3 DNA: TGTGCCAGCAGTGAATGGGGCAGGGGGCGAGGGGAGACCCAGTACTTC. It yields the protein CASSEWGRGRGETQYF.

A few counts support this clone. The chain links TRBV12-3 or TRBV12-4 to TRBJ1-2, with D tentatively TRBD1 (5 bases). This CDR3 has 12 amino acids. Trimming took off 6 bases at V and 10 bases at J, with 15 bases between the two ends. This CDR3 is CASSRSDTYYTF. As DNA, the CDR3 is TGTGCCAGCAGCCGCTCGGACACTTACTACACCTTC.

The chain couples TRBV28 to TRBJ2-3, with TRBD1 matching over 10 bases. With V trimmed by 3 bases and J by 1 base, 10 bases remained unmatched. Germline lookup yields CDR1 MDHEN and CDR2 SYDVKM. The CDR3 has 18 residues. The DNA of the CDR3 is TGTGCCAGCAGTTTTCCCCGGGACAGGGGTAAGGGCACAGATACGCAGTATTTT. Translating gives CASSFPRDRGKGTDTQYF.

The V gene is TRBV30, the J gene TRBJ1-5; tentatively, D is TRBD1 (6 bases). The length of the CDR3 is 13 residues. The ends were cut back, 1 base at V and 3 bases at J, with 7 bases in the middle. Germline lookup yields CDR1 GTSNPN and CDR2 SVGIG (reference sequence). The CDR3 here is CAWSAGVNQPQHF. CDR3 in DNA: TGTGCCTGGAGTGCAGGGGTCAATCAGCCCCAGCATTTT.

This chain joins TRBV4-2 and TRBJ2-1; TRBD2 matches at 14 bases. Germline lookup yields CDR1 LGHNA and CDR2 YNFKEQ. The CDR3 is made up of 19 amino acids. V lost 1 base to trimming and J lost 10 bases; unmatched junction nucleotides: 15. CDR3 loop: CASSQGIRRLAGGSREQFF. The DNA for the CDR3 is TGTGCCAGCAGCCAAGGGATTCGGAGACTAGCGGGAGGGTCAAGGGAGCAGTTCTTC.

The V and J genes are TRBV24-1 and TRBJ2-3; a weak D match, TRBD2 (5 bases). There are 14 residues in the CDR3. Trimming shortened V by 3 bases and J by 6 bases, and 12 bases separated the two germline ends. CDR1 and CDR2 (germline): KGHDR, SFDVKD. The CDR3 loop reads CATSDPAVVDTQYF. CDR3 in DNA: TGTGCCACCAGTGATCCAGCGGTTGTGGATACGCAGTATTTT.

This clone has more than one count but fewer than ten. V usage is TRBV7-2 and J usage is TRBJ2-2; D possibly matches TRBD1 or TRBD2 (5 bases each). In germline, CDR1 is SGHTA, CDR2 FQGNSA. The CDR3 covers 18 residues. Trimming stripped 8 bases from V and 6 bases from J, with 28 bases between. CDR3 protein: CASEKRRGSGAKPGELFF. As DNA, the CDR3 is TGTGCCAGCGAAAAACGGCGAGGGTCCGGGGCCAAGCCCGGGGAGCTGTTTTTT.

The chain uses TRBV30 and TRBJ2-7; tentatively, D is TRBD1 (6 bases). CDR3 length: 15 residues. Germline assignment: CDR1 GTSNPN and CDR2 SVGIG (reference sequence). Trimming took off 1 base at V and 0 bases at J, with 13 bases between the two ends. The CDR3, as DNA: TGTGCCTGGAGTGGAACTACAGGGTACTCCTACGAGCAGTACTTC. The encoded protein is CAWSGTTGYSYEQYF.

With respect to this clone: The identical CDR3 is also encoded by other nucleotide sequences in the sample. The rearrangement links TRBV15 to TRBJ1-2; D uncertain. From germline, CDR1 is LNHNV and CDR2 YYDKDF (reference sequence). The CDR3 length is 12 residues. V lost 0 bases to trimming and J lost 4 bases, with 3 bases between them. The CDR3 is CATSREGYGYTF. The CDR3 nucleotides are TGTGCCACCAGCAGAGAGGGCTATGGCTACACCTTC.

This rearrangement joins TRBV11-3 to TRBJ2-1, with 9 positions matching TRBD1. The trim removed 1 base at V and 8 bases at J, leaving 3 bases unmatched. CDR3 length equals 14 residues. The germline CDR1 and CDR2 sequences are SGHNT and YENEEA. The CDR3, as DNA: TGTGCCAGCAGCTTAGGACAGGGGGGCGATGAGCAGTTCTTC. Amino acids: CASSLGQGGDEQFF. Supplemented by reference TRBV11-3 and TRBJ2-1, the full variable domain reads EAGVVQSPRYKIIEKKQPVAFWCNPISGHNTLYWYLQNLGQGPELLIRYENEEAVDDSQLPKDRFSAERLKGVDSTLKIQPAELGDSAVYLCASSLGQGGDEQFFGPGTRLTVL.

J is TRBJ2-1 and V is TRBV4-3, with no clear D. The V and J ends lost 4 bases and 10 bases respectively, with 14 bases between them. Germline V gene lookup returns CDR1 LGHNA and CDR2 YSLEER. The CDR3 runs 13 residues. CDR3 in amino acids: CASSPYPSDEQFF. As DNA, the CDR3 is TGCGCCAGCAGCCCCTACCCCTCCGACGAGCAGTTCTTC.

V is TRBV20-1 and J is TRBJ2-7, with 8 bases identical to TRBD2. Germline CDR1 is DFQATT and CDR2 is SNEGSKA (reference sequence). CDR3 size: 11 residues. After removal of 7 bases from V and 6 bases from J, the junction contained 5 bases not matched to a gene. DNA of the CDR3: TGCAGTGGCCAGCGGGAGTCCGAGCAGTACTTC. It is translated as CSGQRESEQYF.

The genes are TRBV19 and TRBJ2-7, with unresolved D. Trimming shortened V by 1 base and J by 0 bases, and 7 bases separated the two germline ends. The germline V gene has CDR1 LNHDA and CDR2 SQIVND (reference sequence). The CDR3 extends over 14 amino acids. DNA of the CDR3: TGTGCCAGTAGTATAGCACAGAACTCCTACGAGCAGTACTTC. Its protein is CASSIAQNSYEQYF.

The J gene is TRBJ1-3, the V gene TRBV4-2, with D possibly TRBD1 on 5 matching bases. The V gene's germline CDR1 is LGHNA and CDR2 YNFKEQ. V gave up 0 bases and J gave up 9 bases, with 9 bases separating them. This CDR3 contains 13 residues. CDR3 bases: TGTGCCAGCAGCCAAGATCAGGGTGGCACCATATATTTT. It is translated as CASSQDQGGTIYF.

The rearrangement uses TRBV3-1 (or the pseudogene TRBV3-2) and TRBJ1-4, with 11 bases identical to TRBD1. V shed 3 bases, J shed 2 bases, and the junction held 5 bases outside the gene matches. CDR1 LGHDT and CDR2 YNNKEL come from the germline V gene (reference sequence). The CDR3 consists of 17 residues. CDR3 sequence reads: CASSHGQGAVTNEKLFF. CDR3 bases: TGTGCCAGCAGCCACGGACAGGGGGCTGTGACTAATGAAAAACTGTTTTTT.

The chain combines TRBV6-6 with TRBJ2-1; 8 bases align to TRBD1. Trimming took 5 bases from V and 13 from J; bases not matched to a gene: 22. CDR3 length equals 17 residues. Germline loops: CDR1 MNHNY, CDR2 SVGAGI (reference sequence). DNA for the CDR3: TGTGCCAGCAGTCCCGATCCCAGGGGGCACTTAGCAGTTATCCAGTTCTTC. As protein: CASSPDPRGHLAVIQFF.

The chain combines TRBV6-2 or TRBV6-3 with TRBJ1-5, with 7 bases fitting TRBD1. Germline loops: CDR1 MNHEY, CDR2 SVGEGT. This CDR3 spans 17 amino acids. J lost 0 bases, V lost 4 bases, and 9 bases had no gene match. The CDR3 coding sequence is TGTGCCAGCAGTTCAGGACAGGCCTCTTATAGCAATCAGCCCCAGCATTTT. It yields the protein CASSSGQASYSNQPQHF.

The genes are TRBV11-3 and TRBJ2-1; a weak D match, TRBD1 (6 bases). The germline gives CDR1 SGHNT, CDR2 YENEEA. The CDR3 is 15 amino acids. Trimming took 5 bases from V and 5 from J, leaving 16 bases between them. CDR3 protein: CASSHDGTRNNEQFF. The CDR3 nucleotides are TGTGCCAGCAGCCATGACGGGACACGTAACAATGAGCAGTTCTTC.

The count of this clone is one. This chain links TRBV7-2 with TRBJ2-1; weak D call: TRBD1 (5 bases). The CDR3 has 15 residues. Per the germline V gene, CDR1 is SGHTA and CDR2 is FQGNSA. Trimming shortened V by 6 bases and J by 1 base, and 13 bases separated the two germline ends. The DNA for the CDR3 is TGTGCCAGCAGTCCCTCGCAGGGTTCCTACAATGAGCAGTTCTTC. It translates to CASSPSQGSYNEQFF. The full variable domain, rest sourced from reference TRBV7-2 and TRBJ2-1, is GAGVSQSPSNKVTEKGKDVELRCDPISGHTALYWYRQSLGQGLEFLIYFQGNSAPDKSGLPSDRFSAERTGGSVSTLTIQRTQQEDSAVYLCASSPSQGSYNEQFFGPGTRLTVL.

A few counts support this clone. The rearrangement joins TRBV16 to TRBJ2-1; 9 nucleotides line up with TRBD2. This CDR3 spans 20 amino acids. The germline gives CDR1 KGHSY, CDR2 FQNENV. V was pared by 0 bases and J by 0 bases, with 12 bases of the junction left unmatched. The CDR3 DNA sequence: TGTGCCAGCAGCCAATCTGGGAGTAGCGGGAGCCGCAGCTCCTACAATGAGCAGTTCTTC. This translates into CASSQSGSSGSRSSYNEQFF.

The chain recombines TRBV30 with TRBJ2-3, with D unclear. Looked up from germline, CDR1 is GTSNPN and CDR2 is SVGIG (reference sequence). V shed 0 bases and J shed 6 bases, with 16 bases lying between them. The CDR3 consists of 15 residues. CDR3 sequence reads: CAWSVGLRDRDTQYF. The CDR3 DNA follows: TGTGCCTGGAGTGTAGGTTTGAGAGATCGGGATACGCAGTATTTT.

This clone has more than one count but fewer than ten. CDR3 protein: CSASTGTVNQPQHF. CDR3 in DNA: TGCAGCGCATCCACCGGGACAGTAAATCAGCCCCAGCATTTT. The chain is built from TRBV29-1 and TRBJ1-5; 7 bases are shared with TRBD1. V lost 7 bases to trimming and J lost 4 bases; unmatched junction nucleotides: 10. This CDR3 contains 14 residues. Germline V gene data show CDR1 as SQVTM and CDR2 as ANQGSEA. Full variable domain (rest looked up from reference TRBV29-1 and TRBJ1-5): SAVISQKPSRDICQRGTSLTIQCQVDSQVTMMFWYRQQPGQSLTLIATANQGSEATYESGFVIDKFPISRPNLTFSTLTVSNMSPEDSSIYLCSASTGTVNQPQHFGDGTRLSIL.

In this sample, this clone turned up a few times. The CDR3 DNA sequence: TGTGCCACCCAACCGCGTCCCAGGGGCCAAGAGACCCAGTACTTC. The encoded protein is CATQPRPRGQETQYF. This chain joins TRBV10-3 and TRBJ2-5; the D gene is possibly TRBD1 (6 bases). Germline lookup yields CDR1 ENHRY and CDR2 SYGVKD. The CDR3 is 15 residues long. Trimming stripped 10 bases from V and 1 base from J, with 19 bases between.

A single count supports this clone. The chain joins TRBV6-5 to TRBJ2-1; 9 positions agree with TRBD1. The CDR3 runs to 14 residues. The ends lost 7 bases at V and 9 bases at J; junction bases unmatched: 10. Germline values: CDR1 MNHEY, CDR2 SVGAGI. The CDR3 region has the DNA TGTGCCAGCACTAGGGACAGGGCTTCCACTGAGCAGTTCTTC. Translated: CASTRDRASTEQFF.

This chain joins TRBV30 and TRBJ2-7, with 8 bases matching TRBD1. J was trimmed by 2 bases and V by 4 bases; bases with no gene match: 10. Germline lookup yields CDR1 GTSNPN and CDR2 SVGIG (reference sequence). The CDR3 covers 15 residues. The CDR3 spells CAWNCTGTGTYEQYF. The CDR3 DNA is TGTGCCTGGAATTGTACCGGGACAGGTACCTACGAGCAGTACTTC.